This TCR beta chain was sequenced in a study of cytomegalovirus exposure and HLA in healthy donors. At the level of the study: Roughly 180 million T cells yielded 90 million to 130 million unique TCR beta sequences in earlier analysis.

Worth noting for this clone: Its antigen is undetermined. One end of the junction is discordant with germline, which a read error may explain.

Study-level findings and limits: Associated with HLA alleles at 0.05 false discovery rate in a later analysis were over 15,000 TCR beta sequences. V- and J-gene trimming of TCR beta was linked (in a later analysis) to a missense DCLRE1C variant. Reports showed the classifier diagnosing cytomegalovirus status with high specificity and sensitivity.

The germline V gene encodes CDR1 SSHAT and CDR2 FNYEAQ (reference sequence). The CDR3 loop spans 14 amino acids. The PCR employed 60 Vbeta primers together with 13 Jbeta primers. TCRdb keeps only in-frame clones here, not all; method: immunoSEQ multiplex PCR. The data hold about 120,000 clones, with less than 80% observed a single time. V gene TRBV7-7 combines with J gene TRBJ2-5; 9 nucleotides match TRBD2. Sequences were obtained from PBMCs. This clonotype originated in a man between 35 and 55 years old in good health and CMV-seropositive. The CDR3 loop reads CASSRGGGLETQYF. The DNA of the CDR3 is TGTGCTAGCAGCCGCGGGGGGGGCCTAGAGACCCAGTACTTC.